The rows below give T cell receptor beta chains drawn from one sample of a study of CD8 T cells in Susac syndrome. From the immunoSEQ multiplex PCR reads, TCRdb called clonotypes with MiXCR, one entry per CDR3 protein. The repertoire consists of some 170,000 distinct CDR3 sequences, with about 94% occurring once and the leading ten covering more than 0.13%. Sequencing was performed on CD4+ T cells from PBMCs. All receptors come from a human donor in good health. CDR3s include the opening cysteine and the closing phenylalanine or tryptophan. The order of the fields is J gene, clone size, V gene, CDR3 length, D gene, CDR3 DNA, CDR3 protein. D genes are given only for firm matches. Part of the rows lack a size; the others show once, few, many or a class for expanded clones.

J: TRBJ1-4; size: few; V: TRBV20-1; length: 14; D: -; DNA: TGCAGTGCTAGCCTCGGACAGATTAATGAAAAACTGTTTTTT; CDR3: CSASLGQINEKLFF
J: TRBJ1-5; size: -; V: TRBV5-1; length: 17; D: TRBD1; DNA: TGCGCCAGCAGCTCAGGGACAGGGGAGAAAGAGTTGGTGCCCCAGCATTTT; CDR3: CASSSGTGEKELVPQHF
J: TRBJ1-6; size: -; V: TRBV5-1; length: 16; D: -; DNA: TGCGCCAGCAGCTTGTCCCCAGGGGTCGTCAATTCACCCCTCCACTTT; CDR3: CASSLSPGVVNSPLHF
J: TRBJ1-2; size: -; V: TRBV2; length: 14; D: -; DNA: TGTGCCAGCAGCCCTCTCGGGGGGAGGGATGGCTACACCTTC; CDR3: CASSPLGGRDGYTF
J: TRBJ2-7; size: -; V: TRBV7-2; length: 14; D: -; DNA: TGTGCCAGCAGCTTAGGGTACAGGGAATCCGAGCAGTACTTC; CDR3: CASSLGYRESEQYF
J: TRBJ1-6; size: once; V: TRBV10-3; length: 14; D: TRBD1; DNA: TGTGCCATCAGTACACAGGGGGCGGCCTCACCCCTCCACTTT; CDR3: CAISTQGAASPLHF
J: TRBJ1-1; size: -; V: TRBV3-1; length: 14; D: -; DNA: TGTGCCGTATCCCCCCAGAGGGGGAACACTGAAGCTTTCTTT; CDR3: CAVSPQRGNTEAFF
J: TRBJ2-6; size: -; V: TRBV3-1; length: 16; D: -; DNA: TGTGCCAGCAGCCGGCAGACAAGCTCTGGGGCCAACGTCCTGACTTTC; CDR3: CASSRQTSSGANVLTF
J: TRBJ2-5; size: -; V: TRBV20-1; length: 15; D: TRBD1; DNA: TGCAGTGCTAGAGCAAAGGGACAGTGGCAAGAGACCCAGTACTTC; CDR3: CSARAKGQWQETQYF
J: TRBJ2-5; size: -; V: TRBV2; length: 13; D: -; DNA: TGTGCCGGATCGAGGAGGGGCGCGGAGACCCAGTACTTC; CDR3: CAGSRRGAETQYF
J: TRBJ2-3; size: -; V: TRBV18; length: 15; D: TRBD1; DNA: TGTGCCAGCTCACCACCGGGACAGGGTGCAGATACGCAGTATTTT; CDR3: CASSPPGQGADTQYF
J: TRBJ2-5; size: -; V: TRBV7-9; length: 16; D: TRBD2; DNA: TGTGCCAGCAGCACCTTCTTTCTAGCGGGGGAAGAGACCCAGTACTTC; CDR3: CASSTFFLAGEETQYF
J: TRBJ1-5; size: -; V: TRBV3-1; length: 14; D: -; DNA: TGTGCCAGCAGCCAAGTTGGGGGAAACCAGCCCCAGCATTTT; CDR3: CASSQVGGNQPQHF
J: TRBJ2-2; size: -; V: TRBV5-4; length: 14; D: -; DNA: TGTGCCAGCAGGCGGTTTGAAAACACCGGGGAGCTGTTTTTT; CDR3: CASRRFENTGELFF
J: TRBJ2-3; size: -; V: TRBV5-1; length: 14; D: -; DNA: TGCGCCAGCAGCTTGTCGGGGCCGGTAGATACGCAGTATTTT; CDR3: CASSLSGPVDTQYF
J: TRBJ2-5; size: -; V: TRBV7-2; length: 14; D: -; DNA: TGTGCCAGCAGCTTATCTGTAGGGGCAGAGACCCAGTACTTC; CDR3: CASSLSVGAETQYF
J: TRBJ1-2; size: -; V: TRBV25-1; length: 12; D: TRBD1; DNA: TGTGCCAGCAGTCGACAGGGAAATGGCTACACCTTC; CDR3: CASSRQGNGYTF
J: TRBJ2-1; size: -; V: TRBV29-1; length: 13; D: -; DNA: TGCAGCGTTGACCCAGAAAACAACGATGAGCAGTTCTTC; CDR3: CSVDPENNDEQFF
J: TRBJ1-3; size: -; V: TRBV29-1; length: 12; D: -; DNA: TGCAGCGCCTGGGATTCTGGAAACACCATATATTTT; CDR3: CSAWDSGNTIYF
J: TRBJ2-7; size: -; V: TRBV7-2; length: 15; D: -; DNA: TGTGCCAGCAGCCCAACCCGAGCTGGGACCTACGAGCAGTACTTC; CDR3: CASSPTRAGTYEQYF
J: TRBJ1-2; size: -; V: TRBV12-3/TRBV12-4; length: 15; D: -; DNA: TGTGCCAGCAGTTTAGGTTATGGGGCTAACTATGGCTACACCTTC; CDR3: CASSLGYGANYGYTF
J: TRBJ1-1; size: once; V: TRBV7-8; length: 18; D: -; DNA: TGTGCCAGCTTTTTAGTCCCCAGGCGCCTTGAGGGGAACACTGAAGCTTTCTTT; CDR3: CASFLVPRRLEGNTEAFF
J: TRBJ1-4; size: -; V: TRBV6-1; length: 16; D: -; DNA: TGTGCCAGCAGGGCCTGGGGTCCAGCAACTAATGAAAAACTGTTTTTT; CDR3: CASRAWGPATNEKLFF
J: TRBJ1-1; size: -; V: TRBV5-1; length: 14; D: -; DNA: TGCGCCAGCAGCTTGGACCCGGCGAGCACTGAAGCTTTCTTT; CDR3: CASSLDPASTEAFF
J: TRBJ2-7; size: -; V: TRBV6-6; length: 15; D: -; DNA: TGTGCCAGCAGTTCCATTACAGGGTCAAAGTACGAGCAGTACTTC; CDR3: CASSSITGSKYEQYF
J: TRBJ2-2; size: -; V: TRBV18; length: 15; D: -; DNA: TGTGCCAGCTCACCCCCTTTAAGGGGCACCGGGGAGCTGTTTTTT; CDR3: CASSPPLRGTGELFF
J: TRBJ1-6; size: -; V: TRBV3-1; length: 14; D: -; DNA: TGTGCCAGCAGCCAAGGGGGTTCGGCTTCACCCCTCCACTTT; CDR3: CASSQGGSASPLHF
J: TRBJ2-3; size: -; V: TRBV24-1; length: 13; D: -; DNA: TGTGCCACCAGTGATACGGGAGCAGATACGCAGTATTTT; CDR3: CATSDTGADTQYF
J: TRBJ2-3; size: few; V: TRBV7-2; length: 12; D: TRBD2; DNA: TGTGCCAGTGGACTAGTTCGGGATACGCAGTATTTT; CDR3: CASGLVRDTQYF
J: TRBJ1-1; size: -; V: TRBV29-1; length: 16; D: -; DNA: TGCAGCGTTGTCGCGGATTCGCCGGGATGGAAAACTGAAGCTTTCTTT; CDR3: CSVVADSPGWKTEAFF
J: TRBJ1-1; size: once; V: TRBV20-1; length: 11; D: TRBD1; DNA: TGCAGTGCTACAAGGACAGGGAAAGCTTTCTTT; CDR3: CSATRTGKAFF
J: TRBJ1-1; size: -; V: TRBV29-1; length: 11; D: -; DNA: TGCACGACCACGAATAAGGGCATGGCTTTCTTT; CDR3: CTTTNKGMAFF
J: TRBJ2-2; size: -; V: TRBV5-1; length: 15; D: -; DNA: TGCGCCAGCAAAAATCTCAGGATGAACACCGGGGAGCTGTTTTTT; CDR3: CASKNLRMNTGELFF
J: TRBJ2-7; size: -; V: TRBV25-1; length: 12; D: -; DNA: TGTGCCAGCGCCATTATTGGGTACGAGCAGTACTTC; CDR3: CASAIIGYEQYF
J: TRBJ1-6; size: -; V: TRBV4-1; length: 16; D: -; DNA: TGCGCCAGCAGCCAATCCAGGGGCATTTATAATTCACCCCTCCACTTT; CDR3: CASSQSRGIYNSPLHF
J: TRBJ2-7; size: once; V: TRBV19; length: 16; D: TRBD2; DNA: TGTGCCAGTAGTCCTCTCGGGGGGGTGACTCCCTACGAGCAGTACTTC; CDR3: CASSPLGGVTPYEQYF
J: TRBJ1-5; size: -; V: TRBV7-9; length: 14; D: -; DNA: TGTGCCAGCAGCCCGGACAGATTCAATCAGCCCCAGCATTTT; CDR3: CASSPDRFNQPQHF
J: TRBJ1-5; size: -; V: TRBV4-2; length: 17; D: -; DNA: TGTGCCAGCAGCCAAGACGGGGGTCGTAGAGGCAATCAGCCCCAGCATTTT; CDR3: CASSQDGGRRGNQPQHF
J: TRBJ2-1; size: -; V: TRBV29-1; length: 13; D: -; DNA: TGCAGCGGGGGGGAGGCAGGGGTCAATGAGCAGTTCTTC; CDR3: CSGGEAGVNEQFF
J: TRBJ2-3; size: -; V: TRBV20-1; length: 14; D: TRBD1; DNA: TGCAGTGCTGAGACAGGGCGAGGTCGAGATACGCAGTATTTT; CDR3: CSAETGRGRDTQYF
J: TRBJ1-1; size: -; V: TRBV6-5; length: 13; D: TRBD1; DNA: TGTGCCAGCCTGTTAAGAGGGACAGGTCCGGCTTTCTTT; CDR3: CASLLRGTGPAFF
J: TRBJ2-2; size: -; V: TRBV19; length: 12; D: -; DNA: TGTGCCAGTACAGGATTCGCCGGGGAGCTGTTTTTT; CDR3: CASTGFAGELFF
J: TRBJ2-7; size: -; V: TRBV18; length: 15; D: -; DNA: TGTGCCAGCTCACCCGCCCAGGCGCTTCCCTACGAGCAGTACTTC; CDR3: CASSPAQALPYEQYF
J: TRBJ2-7; size: -; V: TRBV20-1; length: 13; D: TRBD2; DNA: TGCAGTGCTCGAGGGACTAGCTCCTACGAGCAGTACTTC; CDR3: CSARGTSSYEQYF
J: TRBJ2-7; size: once; V: TRBV10-2; length: 13; D: -; DNA: TGCGCCAGCAGGCAACTGTCCCCGGACGAGCAGTACTTC; CDR3: CASRQLSPDEQYF
J: TRBJ1-2; size: -; V: TRBV5-4; length: 14; D: -; DNA: TGTGCCAGCAGCAACCAAGGGATGAACTATGGCTACACCTTC; CDR3: CASSNQGMNYGYTF
J: TRBJ2-6; size: -; V: TRBV4-2; length: 20; D: -; DNA: TGTGCCAGCAGCCGAGGACCCGGCGGGCAGGGTAGCTCTGGGGCCAACGTCCTGACTTTC; CDR3: CASSRGPGGQGSSGANVLTF
J: TRBJ1-6; size: -; V: TRBV18; length: 17; D: -; DNA: TGTGCCAGCTCATTACGGCAGGGGTCGGAGGATAATTCACCCCTCCACTTT; CDR3: CASSLRQGSEDNSPLHF
J: TRBJ1-1; size: -; V: TRBV14; length: 11; D: -; DNA: TGTGCCAGCAGCCAGACATCTGAAGCTTTCTTT; CDR3: CASSQTSEAFF
J: TRBJ1-2; size: -; V: TRBV12-3/TRBV12-4; length: 14; D: -; DNA: TGTGCCAGCAGTCTCGGACAGACTCCTAGGGGCTACACCTTC; CDR3: CASSLGQTPRGYTF
J: TRBJ2-2; size: -; V: TRBV5-4; length: 15; D: -; DNA: TGTGCCAGCAGCGACCGACAGAAGAACACCGGGGAGCTGTTTTTT; CDR3: CASSDRQKNTGELFF
J: TRBJ1-1; size: -; V: TRBV5-8; length: 15; D: TRBD1; DNA: TGTGCCAGCAGCTCCCTGGGACAGGGATACACTGAAGCTTTCTTT; CDR3: CASSSLGQGYTEAFF
J: TRBJ1-1; size: once; V: TRBV18; length: 14; D: -; DNA: TGTGCCAGCTCGCCCCAGGGGCCTATCACTGAAGCTTTCTTT; CDR3: CASSPQGPITEAFF